This T cell receptor (beta chain) was sequenced during a study of blood T cell repertoires in COVID-19. Study summary: Material from acute and convalescent COVID-19 was sourced from the United States, Italy and Spain. Sources were T cells, B-cell-depleted T cells, or PBMCs; the material itself was cDNA or gDNA.

Original data processing: Reference gene primer amplification yielded estimated nucleated cell counts. Measured with immunoSEQ multiplex PCR; TCRdb has only the in-frame clones, and not every one. The V and J calls and clone size were taken over from that table, and D and trimming were inferred from the DNA. The table records about 170,000 clones, around nine tenths of them present only once. The sample comprised peripheral blood. The receptor was isolated from a man aged 65-85 years with acute or convalescent COVID-19.

This CDR3 reads CSASKDSNNEKLFF. CDR3 nucleotide sequence: TGCAGTGCTAGTAAGGACAGCAATAATGAAAAACTGTTTTTT. The gene calls are TRBV20-1 and TRBJ1-4; D is possibly TRBD1 (6 bases). V lost 3 bases and J lost 4, with 12 bases in between. Looked up from germline, CDR1 is DFQATT and CDR2 is SNEGSKA (reference sequence). The CDR3 is 14 residues long.